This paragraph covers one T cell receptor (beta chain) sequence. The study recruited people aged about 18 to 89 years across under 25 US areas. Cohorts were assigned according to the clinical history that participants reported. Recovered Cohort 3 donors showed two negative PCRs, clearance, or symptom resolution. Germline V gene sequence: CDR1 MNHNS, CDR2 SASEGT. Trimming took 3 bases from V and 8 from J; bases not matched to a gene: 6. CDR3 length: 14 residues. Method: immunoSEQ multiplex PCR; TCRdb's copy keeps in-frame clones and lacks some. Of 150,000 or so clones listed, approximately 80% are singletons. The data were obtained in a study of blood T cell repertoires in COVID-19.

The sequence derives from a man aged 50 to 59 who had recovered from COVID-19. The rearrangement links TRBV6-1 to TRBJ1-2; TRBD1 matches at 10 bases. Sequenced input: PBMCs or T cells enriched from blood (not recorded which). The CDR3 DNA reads TGTGCCAGCAGTGATCGGGACAGGGGAGCGGGCTACACCTTC. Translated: CASSDRDRGAGYTF.